The rows below give T cell receptor beta chains drawn from one sample of a study of blood T cells in healthy people across ages. TCRdb recomputed calls from the 5' RACE reads with MiXCR, one row per CDR3 protein. The table lists 850,000 to 1,100,000 distinct CDR3 sequences, around two fifths of them singletons. Input material: blood. These receptors all come from a man aged 18 to 29 in good health. CDR3s include the opening cysteine and the closing phenylalanine or tryptophan. D genes are given only for firm matches. Expanded clones get a size class; other rows say once, few or many, or leave the size out.

few	TRBJ2-1	-	TRBV20-1	CSARDTLDEQFF	TGCAGTGCTAGGGACACATTAGACGAGCAGTTCTTC
-	TRBJ2-1	-	TRBV5-1	CASSLARVEYNEQFF	TGCGCCAGCAGCTTGGCCAGGGTAGAGTACAATGAGCAGTTCTTC
once	TRBJ2-1	-	TRBV12-3/TRBV12-4	CTSSLGFPRTADSYNEQFF	TGTACCAGCAGTTTAGGATTTCCAAGGACAGCCGACTCCTACAATGAGCAGTTCTTC
few	TRBJ1-2	-	TRBV7-2	CASSSGRVDYGYTF	TGTGCCAGCAGCTCAGGCAGGGTGGACTATGGCTACACCTTC
once	TRBJ1-1	-	TRBV4-3	CASSLVAGGPNTEAFF	TGCGCCAGCAGCCTCGTGGCGGGGGGCCCGAACACTGAAGCTTTCTTT
-	TRBJ1-1	-	TRBV4-2	CASSQDSAGWNTEAFF	TGTGCCAGCAGCCAAGACAGCGCAGGTTGGAACACTGAAGCTTTCTTT
few	TRBJ2-7	-	TRBV12-3/TRBV12-4	CASSSAGSYEQYF	TGTGCCAGCAGTTCGGCAGGTTCCTACGAGCAGTACTTC
once	TRBJ2-1	TRBD2	TRBV6-5	CASSYSGVSGSGRMGQFF	TGTGCCAGCAGTTACTCGGGCGTTAGTGGTAGCGGGAGGATGGGGCAGTTCTTC
-	TRBJ2-4	-	TRBV6-6	CASSYSRDRNIQYF	TGTGCCAGCAGTTACTCGAGGGATCGGAACATTCAGTACTTC
once	TRBJ2-3	-	TRBV9	CASSVVSSTDTQYF	TGTGCCAGCAGCGTAGTCAGTAGCACAGATACGCAGTATTTT
-	TRBJ1-2	TRBD1	TRBV20-1	CSAKDRGRDGYTF	TGCAGTGCTAAGGACAGGGGTAGGGATGGCTACACCTTC
-	TRBJ1-4	-	TRBV6-1	CASSEGGEGEKLFF	TGTGCCAGCAGTGAAGGGGGGGAGGGGGAAAAACTGTTTTTT
-	TRBJ2-7	TRBD2	TRBV10-3	CAISQGLDSYEQYF	TGTGCCATCAGCCAGGGACTAGATAGCTACGAGCAGTACTTC
-	TRBJ2-5	TRBD2	TRBV12-3/TRBV12-4	CASSPLAGGIQETQYF	TGTGCCAGCAGCCCACTAGCGGGGGGAATCCAAGAGACCCAGTACTTC
many	TRBJ2-3	-	TRBV7-2	CASIVDLTDTQYF	TGTGCCAGCATAGTAGACCTAACAGATACGCAGTATTTT
-	TRBJ2-1	TRBD2	TRBV7-2	CASSGGIYGGGEQFF	TGTGCCAGCAGCGGGGGGATATATGGCGGGGGAGAGCAGTTCTTC
-	TRBJ1-1	-	TRBV27	CASSPRRIHTEAFF	TGTGCCAGCAGTCCCCGACGGATTCACACTGAAGCTTTCTTT
few	TRBJ1-2	TRBD1	TRBV12-3/TRBV12-4	CASSLGRTGTGGYTF	TGTGCCAGCAGTTTAGGACGGACAGGGACGGGTGGCTACACCTTC
few	TRBJ1-2	-	TRBV9	CASSGADDGYTF	TGTGCCAGCAGCGGGGCGGACGATGGCTACACCTTC
few	TRBJ2-2	-	TRBV5-5	CASSLVPTTGELFF	TGTGCCAGCAGCTTGGTCCCGACGACCGGGGAGCTGTTTTTT
-	TRBJ1-1	TRBD1	TRBV4-3	CASSPGDRDTEAFF	TGCGCCAGCAGTCCCGGGGACAGGGACACTGAAGCTTTCTTT
many	TRBJ2-7	-	TRBV6-1	CASSERPEKIYEQYF	TGTGCCAGCAGTGAACGGCCGGAAAAGATATACGAGCAGTACTTC
-	TRBJ1-1	-	TRBV20-1	CSANRRNTEAFF	TGCAGTGCTAACAGGAGGAACACTGAAGCTTTCTTT
-	TRBJ1-4	TRBD1	TRBV7-9	CASGLVGTGDRENEKLFF	TGTGCCAGCGGCTTAGTGGGCACCGGGGACAGGGAGAATGAAAAACTGTTTTTT
-	TRBJ2-1	TRBD1	TRBV19	CASSDNRDRYNERYF	TGTGCCAGTAGTGATAACCGGGACAGGTACAATGAGCGGTACTTC